The 21 T cell receptor beta chains below come from one sample, sequenced in a study of T cell repertoires in cytomegalovirus infection. MiXCR was run by TCRdb on the reads, yielding one entry per CDR3 protein. The table shows 350,000 to 550,000 distinct CDR3 sequences, with approximately 30% occurring only once. Sequenced: PBMCs. The receptors shown here come from a human donor in good health (CMV status not recorded). Some clones in this sample may be carry-over from other donors' samples.

This clonotype was seen only a few times. The gene calls are TRBV7-9 and TRBJ2-3; 11 bases are shared with TRBD2. V lost 4 bases to trimming and J lost 2 bases; unmatched junction nucleotides: 5. Germline CDR1 SEHNR, CDR2 FQNEAQ (reference sequence). The CDR3 spans 16 residues. CDR3 region: CASSSTTSGVTDTQYF. As DNA, the CDR3 is TGTGCCAGCAGCTCAACGACTAGCGGGGTCACAGATACGCAGTATTTT.

J is TRBJ1-2 and V is TRBV4-1; perhaps TRBD1 as D (6 bases). CDR3 length: 18 residues. The germline gives CDR1 MGHRA, CDR2 YSYEKL. V was trimmed by 1 base and J by 2 bases, leaving 20 bases between them. The chain's CDR3 is CASSQGRTESPGNYGYTF. The CDR3, as DNA: TGCGCCAGCAGCCAAGGAAGGACAGAGTCCCCGGGCAACTATGGCTACACCTTC.

This clonotype showed up many times. For the CDR3, the DNA is TGTGCCAGCAGCTTGAGTACGTCCGGATACTCTGGAAACACCATATATTTT. Translated: CASSLSTSGYSGNTIYF. The rearrangement joins TRBV7-6 to TRBJ1-3, with D uncertain. This CDR3 is built from 17 residues. The germline gives CDR1 SGHVS, CDR2 FNYEAQ. Trimming removed 3 bases from V and 0 bases from J, with 15 bases in between.

The chain uses TRBV29-1 and TRBJ2-1; D is possibly TRBD2 (6 bases). Germline V gene data show CDR1 as SQVTM and CDR2 as ANQGSEA. V was pared by 4 bases and J by 0 bases, with 13 bases between. This CDR3 is 15 amino acids long. Here the CDR3 DNA reads TGCAGCGTTGTCGGGACTCGCCTCTCCTACAATGAGCAGTTCTTC. This codes for CSVVGTRLSYNEQFF.

With respect to this clonotype: A much larger clone differs by one base, so this may be a read error. The chain combines TRBV7-3 with TRBJ2-1; D is possibly TRBD2 (6 bases). Germline CDR1 is SGHTA and CDR2 is FQGTGA. The CDR3 consists of 14 residues. The CDR3 DNA is TGTGCCGGCAGCCCCGCTTCTAGCGCCAATGAGCAGTTCTTC. Protein sequence: CAGSPASSANEQFF.

The rearrangement joins TRBV6-6 to TRBJ2-3; D gene uncertain. Germline CDR1 reads MNHNY; CDR2 reads SVGAGI (reference sequence). The length of the CDR3 is 12 residues. The V gene lost 5 bases and the J gene lost 6 bases, with 9 bases spanning the gap. The CDR3 protein is CASSRLSDTQYF. CDR3 nucleotide sequence: TGTGCCAGCAGTAGACTGAGCGATACGCAGTATTTT.

A few counts support this clonotype. This chain connects TRBV7-9 to TRBJ2-3, with 8 bases lining up with TRBD2. Germline V CDR1 and CDR2: SEHNR, FQNEAQ (reference sequence). There are 15 residues in the CDR3. With V trimmed by 5 bases and J by 5 bases, 9 bases remained unmatched. The CDR3 sequence: CASSPSAGGRDTQYF. The CDR3 DNA follows: TGTGCCAGCAGCCCATCGGCGGGGGGACGAGATACGCAGTATTTT.

This clonotype was observed many times. This chain connects TRBV7-8 to TRBJ1-2; D ambiguous. This CDR3 has 14 amino acids. The germline V gene has CDR1 SGHVS and CDR2 FQNEAQ. Trimming left V 2 bases short and J 6 bases short, with 13 bases between. The CDR3 is CASSLSRAGDGYTF. The CDR3 region has the DNA TGTGCCAGCAGCTTATCCCGCGCCGGGGATGGCTACACCTTC. The full variable domain, completed using reference TRBV7-8 and TRBJ1-2, is GAGVSQSPRYKVAKRGQDVALRCDPISGHVSLFWYQQALGQGPEFLTYFQNEAQLDKSGLPSDRFFAERPEGSVSTLKIQRTQQEDSAVYLCASSLSRAGDGYTFGSGTRLTVV.

This rearrangement joins TRBV7-4 to TRBJ1-4; 9 bases are shared with TRBD1. The length of the CDR3 is 14 residues. V was pared by 4 bases and J by 6 bases, with 3 bases of the junction left unmatched. Germline V lookup: CDR1 SGHVT, CDR2 SQSDAQ. The CDR3 DNA follows: TGTGCCAGCAGCTCGACAGGGGGTGATGAAAAACTGTTTTTT. It encodes CASSSTGGDEKLFF.

There are many counts of this clonotype. The chain couples TRBV6-5 to TRBJ1-1, with 10 bases lining up with TRBD1. The ends lost 6 bases at V and 4 bases at J; junction bases unmatched: 5. Germline loops: CDR1 MNHEY, CDR2 SVGAGI. The CDR3 is made up of 14 amino acids. This chain's CDR3 is CASRDRGVVTEAFF. The CDR3 DNA reads TGTGCCAGCAGGGACAGGGGGGTAGTCACTGAAGCTTTCTTT.

The J gene is TRBJ2-1, the V gene TRBV5-1; a weak D match, TRBD2 (6 bases). The CDR3 is 13 amino acids. In germline, CDR1 is SGHRS, CDR2 YFSETQ. V lost 4 bases, J lost 8 bases, and 13 bases lay in between. The CDR3 loop is CASSRERGHEQFF. The CDR3 DNA reads TGCGCCAGCAGCCGGGAGAGGGGTCATGAGCAGTTCTTC.

The rearrangement links TRBV3-1 to TRBJ2-1; 15 nucleotides match TRBD2. The CDR3 is 16 amino acids. The germline gives CDR1 LGHDT, CDR2 YNNKEL (reference sequence). The J segment lost 7 bases and the V segment lost 4 bases, leaving 5 bases of the junction unmatched. The CDR3 loop is CASSRRGLAGGNEQFF. Here the CDR3 DNA reads TGTGCCAGCAGCCGCCGGGGACTAGCGGGGGGAAATGAGCAGTTCTTC.

V usage is TRBV6-6 and J usage is TRBJ2-2; 8 bases map to TRBD1. The CDR3 covers 15 residues. After removal of 2 bases from V and 4 bases from J, the junction contained 3 bases not matched to a gene. Germline V gene lookup returns CDR1 MNHNY and CDR2 SVGAGI (reference sequence). The CDR3 sequence is CASSYVGTGTGELFF. The CDR3 region has the DNA TGTGCCAGCAGTTACGTTGGGACAGGCACCGGGGAGCTGTTTTTT.

Concerning this clonotype itself: In this CDR3 the conserved last residue, phenylalanine or tryptophan, is missing, so a read error is likely. This rearrangement joins TRBV7-8 to TRBJ1-1, with TRBD1 identical over 9 bases. Germline V CDR1 and CDR2: SGHVS, FQNEAQ. There are 13 residues in the CDR3. The CDR3: CAISLDRGPEAFC. Here the CDR3 DNA reads TGTGCCATCAGCTTGGACAGGGGACCTGAAGCTTTCTGT.

The V and J genes are TRBV3-1 and TRBJ2-5; 8 bases fit TRBD2. The CDR3 is 14 amino acids. Germline CDR1 and CDR2: LGHDT and YNNKEL (reference sequence). J was trimmed by 2 bases and V by 3 bases; bases with no gene match: 2. CDR3 amino acids: CASSQAGGQETQYF. In DNA, the CDR3 is TGTGCCAGCAGCCAGGCGGGGGGTCAAGAGACCCAGTACTTC.

This clonotype was recorded a few times. The rearrangement uses TRBV6-1 and TRBJ2-3; D is perhaps TRBD2 (5 bases). Between the trimmed V and J ends, which lost 7 bases and 4 bases, there was a span of 9 bases. Germline loops: CDR1 MNHNS, CDR2 SASEGT. The length of the CDR3 is 12 residues. The CDR3 loop reads CASKGGADTQYF. The CDR3 DNA is TGTGCCAGCAAAGGAGGCGCAGATACGCAGTATTTT.

This clonotype was detected many times. The genes are TRBV7-2 and TRBJ1-6, with D unresolved. The CDR3 contains 14 residues. Germline CDR1 is SGHTA and CDR2 is FQGNSA. The ends were cut back, 7 bases at V and 5 bases at J, with 12 bases in the middle. The CDR3 region has the DNA TGTGCCAGCATCATGACCCAAAATAATTCACCCCTCCACTTT. Residues: CASIMTQNNSPLHF.

This clonotype was observed a few times. This may arise from a read error, as a much more abundant clone is one base away. Here the CDR3 omits its conserved ending phenylalanine or tryptophan, so a read error is the likely source. The chain carries TRBV7-6 and TRBJ2-7; 10 positions match TRBD1. This CDR3 comprises 16 residues. Germline CDR1 SGHVS, CDR2 FNYEAQ. The trim removed 5 bases at V and 0 bases at J, leaving 7 bases unmatched. CDR3 protein: CASSPDRGQGSYEQYL. CDR3 bases: TGTGCCAGCAGCCCAGACAGGGGGCAGGGCTCCTACGAGCAGTACTTA.

This clonotype was seen a few times. The rearrangement links TRBV2 to TRBJ1-1, with D tentatively TRBD1 (6 bases). V was trimmed by 3 bases and J by 10 bases, leaving 15 bases between them. There are 13 residues in the CDR3. CDR1 SNHLY and CDR2 FYNNEI come from the germline V gene. CDR3 residues: CASSDLRQEAAFF. CDR3 bases: TGTGCCAGCAGTGACCTCAGACAGGAGGCAGCTTTCTTT.

The chain couples TRBV7-9 to TRBJ2-3; D is ambiguous. Germline CDR1 is SEHNR and CDR2 is FQNEAQ (reference sequence). This CDR3 has 14 amino acids. Trimming removed 7 bases from V and 5 bases from J, with 16 bases in between. This chain's CDR3 is CASTQVLSLDTQYF. The CDR3 DNA follows: TGTGCCAGCACCCAGGTCCTCTCCTTAGATACGCAGTATTTT.

The DNA of the CDR3 is TGTGCCAGCAGCCATTACCTGACTAGTTCCCTGAATGAGCAGTTCTTC. Its protein product is CASSHYLTSSLNEQFF. The rearrangement joins TRBV4-2 to TRBJ2-1; tentatively, D is TRBD2 (6 bases). Trimming removed 3 bases from V and 7 bases from J, with 19 bases in between. CDR1 and CDR2 (germline): LGHNA, YNFKEQ. The CDR3 loop spans 16 amino acids.